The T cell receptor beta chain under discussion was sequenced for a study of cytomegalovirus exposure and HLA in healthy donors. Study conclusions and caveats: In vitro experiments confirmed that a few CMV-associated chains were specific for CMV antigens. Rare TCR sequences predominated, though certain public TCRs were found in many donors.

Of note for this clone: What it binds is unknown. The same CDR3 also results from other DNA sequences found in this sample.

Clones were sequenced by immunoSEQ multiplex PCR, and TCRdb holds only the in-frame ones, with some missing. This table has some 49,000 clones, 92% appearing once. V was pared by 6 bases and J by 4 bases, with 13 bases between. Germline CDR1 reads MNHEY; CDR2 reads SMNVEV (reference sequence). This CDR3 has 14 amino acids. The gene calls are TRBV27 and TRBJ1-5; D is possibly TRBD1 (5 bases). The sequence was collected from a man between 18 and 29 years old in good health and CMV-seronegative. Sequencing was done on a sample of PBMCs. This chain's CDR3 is CASSPGQGNQPQHF. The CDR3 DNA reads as TGTGCCAGCAGCCCAGGCCAGGGTAATCAGCCCCAGCATTTT.